The 25 T cell receptor beta chains below all came from one sample that was sequenced in a study of patients and donors after allogeneic stem cell transplantation. TCRdb re-called the RT-PCR reads with MiXCR, one entry per CDR3 protein. The table has hundreds of thousands of distinct CDR3 sequences, around 15% seen once. Sequenced input: blood, either unsorted or a sorted T cell fraction (not recorded which). Every receptor here comes from a human donor who was either an allogeneic HSCT recipient or a stem cell or donor lymphocyte infusion donor (not recorded which). It is not recorded whose cells these are; they may come from a transplant donor.

The chain combines TRBV7-3 with TRBJ2-1; D is perhaps TRBD1 (6 bases). V lost 4 bases and J lost 4, with 14 bases in between. Germline V lookup: CDR1 SGHTA, CDR2 FQGTGA. The CDR3 covers 15 residues. CDR3 sequence: CASSSFGTPYNEQFF. In nucleotides, the CDR3 is TGTGCCAGCAGCTCGTTCGGGACACCTTACAATGAGCAGTTCTTC.

V usage is TRBV5-8 and J usage is TRBJ2-7; 10 bases are shared with TRBD1. Germline V CDR1 and CDR2: SGHTS, YDEGEE. The CDR3 is made up of 14 amino acids. V was clipped by 1 base and J by 9 bases; unmatched bases: 7. The CDR3 DNA follows: TGTGCCAGCAGCTTGCCGGGACAGGGGAACGGGCAGTACTTC. Translated: CASSLPGQGNGQYF. The complete variable domain, with remaining parts taken from reference TRBV5-8 and TRBJ2-7, reads EAGVTQSPTHLIKTRGQQATLRCSPISGHTSVYWYQQALGLGLQFLLWYDEGEERNRGNFPPRFSGRQFPNYSSELNVNALELEDSALYLCASSLPGQGNGQYFGPGTRLTVT.

This chain uses TRBV20-1 with TRBJ2-3, with D uncertain. The germline V and J ends were trimmed by 5 bases and 0 bases, with 15 bases remaining between them. The CDR3 has 15 residues. The germline V gene encodes CDR1 DFQATT and CDR2 SNEGSKA (reference sequence). Written as DNA, the CDR3 is TGCAGTGCTCTGGATAGAAGGATAAGCACAGATACGCAGTATTTT. Protein: CSALDRRISTDTQYF.

The table lists this clonotype with many counts. The rearrangement joins TRBV5-1 to TRBJ2-5; 9 nucleotides agree with TRBD2. The CDR3 sequence is 16 residues long. The junction had 12 bases not matched to a gene; V was cut back by 4 bases and J by 5 bases. Germline-derived CDR1 and CDR2 are SGHRS and YFSETQ. The CDR3 nucleotides are TGCGCCAGCAGCCGTTTGCGCGGGGGGGCCGTTGAGACCCAGTACTTC. This gives the protein CASSRLRGGAVETQYF.

This clonotype was found a few times. The chain combines TRBV5-1 with TRBJ2-1; D call uncertain. The germline CDR1 and CDR2 sequences are SGHRS and YFSETQ. The CDR3 has 15 amino acids. V was pared by 8 bases and J by 4 bases, with 19 bases between. The chain's CDR3 is CASSRSATRYNEQFF. Written as DNA, the CDR3 is TGCGCCAGTTCCCGGTCGGCGACACGTTACAATGAGCAGTTCTTC.

This clonotype has a handful of counts. The gene calls are TRBV10-3 and TRBJ2-1; 10 bases agree with TRBD2. CDR1 is ENHRY and CDR2 is SYGVKD in the germline V gene. The CDR3 has 16 residues. The junction had 5 bases not matched to a gene; V was cut back by 3 bases and J by 3 bases. Written as DNA, the CDR3 is TGTGCCATCAGTGACCCTAGGACTAGCGGCTACAATGAGCAGTTCTTC. Encoded protein: CAISDPRTSGYNEQFF.

This clonotype was counted only a few times. The chain couples TRBV5-1 to TRBJ2-7; 7 bases fit TRBD1. CDR1 and CDR2 (germline): SGHRS, YFSETQ. CDR3 length equals 14 residues. J lost 2 bases, V lost 3 bases, and 5 bases had no gene match. CDR3 bases: TGCGCCAGCAGCTATGGGGACAGAACCTACGAGCAGTACTTC. Its protein is CASSYGDRTYEQYF.

This clonotype was counted many times. This chain connects TRBV10-3 to TRBJ2-7; the match to TRBD2 covers 10 bases. The germline V gene encodes CDR1 ENHRY and CDR2 SYGVKD. The CDR3 is 14 residues long. V lost 10 bases to trimming and J lost 2 bases; unmatched junction nucleotides: 8. The CDR3 protein is CATLGLASPYEQYF. The CDR3 DNA sequence: TGTGCCACCCTGGGACTAGCGAGCCCCTACGAGCAGTACTTC.

This clonotype has ten or more counts. The chain couples TRBV4-3 to TRBJ1-1; D may be TRBD1 (5 bases). Germline-derived CDR1 and CDR2 are LGHNA and YSLEER. The CDR3 extends over 12 amino acids. V was trimmed by 8 bases and J by 6 bases, leaving 13 bases between them. CDR3 nucleotides: TGCGCCAGCTCCCGGGGGTTCGCTGAAGCTTTCTTT. This translates into CASSRGFAEAFF.

The chain couples TRBV7-3 to TRBJ2-3; weak D call: TRBD1 (5 bases). V shed 0 bases and J shed 6 bases, with 13 bases lying between them. Germline CDR1 SGHTA, CDR2 FQGTGA. This CDR3 contains 15 residues. The CDR3 DNA reads as TGTGCCAGCAGCTTAACGGGGCTTGGGGCTGATACGCAGTATTTT. This sequence encodes CASSLTGLGADTQYF.

This clonotype was seen repeatedly, ten times or more. V is TRBV7-3 and J is TRBJ1-1, with unresolved D. Per germline, CDR1 SGHTA and CDR2 FQGTGA. The CDR3 is 13 residues long. V lost 0 bases and J lost 4, with 6 bases in between. CDR3 in amino acids: CASSLTGITEAFF. CDR3 coding DNA: TGTGCCAGCAGCTTAACGGGAATCACTGAAGCTTTCTTT.

This clonotype has only a few counts. The chain employs TRBV5-6 and TRBJ2-3; TRBD1 matches 8 bases. V lost 0 bases and J lost 4; bases outside the gene matches: 10. The CDR3 totals 17 residues. Germline loops: CDR1 SGHDT, CDR2 YYEEEE. The CDR3 loop reads CASSLVGQGLPADTQYF. In nucleotides, the CDR3 is TGTGCCAGCAGCTTGGTCGGACAGGGTCTACCGGCAGATACGCAGTATTTT.

This clonotype has a handful of counts. The chain couples TRBV4-2 to TRBJ1-3; a possible D gene is TRBD1 (5 bases). V gave up 0 bases and J gave up 8 bases, with 11 bases separating them. This CDR3 comprises 14 residues. Germline CDR1 LGHNA, CDR2 YNFKEQ. The CDR3 here is CASSQDGLGDTIYF. CDR3 DNA: TGTGCCAGCAGCCAAGATGGTCTAGGGGACACCATATATTTT.

V usage is TRBV7-6 and J usage is TRBJ1-1; D is uncertain. The CDR3 is made up of 12 amino acids. V was pared by 3 bases and J by 11 bases, with 13 bases between. CDR1 is SGHVS and CDR2 is FNYEAQ in the germline V gene. This CDR3 reads CASSFPGRLAFF. The CDR3 DNA reads as TGTGCCAGCAGCTTTCCGGGCAGGTTGGCTTTCTTT.

The rearrangement joins TRBV29-1 to TRBJ1-1; D is perhaps TRBD1 (6 bases). Trimming removed 7 bases at V and 1 base at J, with 13 bases between. Germline loops: CDR1 SQVTM, CDR2 ANQGSEA. This CDR3 is 13 amino acids long. The CDR3 sequence: CSAQGTGNTEAFF. The CDR3 DNA reads TGCAGCGCCCAGGGGACGGGGAACACTGAAGCTTTCTTT.

This clonotype turned up a few times. This sequence joins TRBV12-3 or TRBV12-4 and TRBJ2-5, with 14 bases lining up with TRBD2. V lost 6 bases, J lost 3 bases, and 6 bases stayed unmatched. The CDR3 has 16 amino acids. The CDR3 sequence: CASRLGLAGVEETQYF. DNA for the CDR3: TGTGCCAGCAGACTGGGACTAGCGGGGGTAGAAGAGACCCAGTACTTC.

V gene TRBV6-1 combines with J gene TRBJ2-1; 7 nucleotides agree with TRBD1. This CDR3 is 15 amino acids long. With V trimmed by 7 bases and J by 5 bases, 11 bases remained unmatched. Germline CDR1 and CDR2: MNHNS and SASEGT. The DNA for the CDR3 is TGTGCCAGCACCCTAGAACAGGGGCACCACAATGAGCAGTTCTTC. Encoded protein: CASTLEQGHHNEQFF.

This chain joins TRBV7-8 and TRBJ1-2; D gene uncertain. The CDR3 extends over 14 amino acids. Trimming shortened V by 2 bases and J by 6 bases, and 13 bases separated the two germline ends. The germline V gene encodes CDR1 SGHVS and CDR2 FQNEAQ. Here the CDR3 reads CASSLTPQTHGYTF. In nucleotides, the CDR3 is TGTGCCAGCAGCTTAACTCCCCAGACCCATGGCTACACCTTC. Together with reference TRBV7-8 and TRBJ1-2, the CDR3 gives the full variable domain: GAGVSQSPRYKVAKRGQDVALRCDPISGHVSLFWYQQALGQGPEFLTYFQNEAQLDKSGLPSDRFFAERPEGSVSTLKIQRTQQEDSAVYLCASSLTPQTHGYTFGSGTRLTVV.

This chain joins TRBV6-1 and TRBJ1-2; 10 positions agree with TRBD1. CDR1 is MNHNS and CDR2 is SASEGT in the germline V gene. There are 16 residues in the CDR3. With 3 bases clipped from V and 0 bases from J, the junction kept 4 bases outside the gene matches. CDR3 coding DNA: TGTGCCAGCAGTGAGGACAGGGGGGTAGCTAACTATGGCTACACCTTC. As protein: CASSEDRGVANYGYTF.

The genes are TRBV5-1 and TRBJ1-1, with D perhaps TRBD1 (5 bases). The length of the CDR3 is 16 residues. The V end lost 0 bases, the J end lost 1 base, and 13 bases lay between the germline ends. Germline V gene lookup returns CDR1 SGHRS and CDR2 YFSETQ. CDR3 bases: TGCGCCAGCAGCTTGGGGGGCAGCGGCCGGAACACTGAAGCTTTCTTT. Translating gives CASSLGGSGRNTEAFF.

In its sample, this clonotype was seen a few times. This chain links TRBV11-3 with TRBJ2-2; 14 positions agree with TRBD2. The CDR3 is made up of 16 amino acids. V gave up 5 bases and J gave up 5 bases; unmatched junction bases: 4. Germline CDR1 and CDR2: SGHNT and YENEEA. The CDR3 coding sequence is TGTGCCAGCAGCCCGGGACTAGCGGGAGAAACCGGGGAGCTGTTTTTT. Translating gives CASSPGLAGETGELFF.

This chain joins TRBV20-1 and TRBJ2-7; no clear D gene. The CDR3 consists of 12 residues. Germline CDR1 is DFQATT and CDR2 is SNEGSKA (reference sequence). V lost 6 bases and J 4 bases, leaving 13 bases between the germline ends. CDR3 in DNA: TGCAGTGCCAATCCGATGACGTACGAGCAGTACTTC. Its translation is CSANPMTYEQYF.

The genes are TRBV20-1 and TRBJ2-3; D is unresolved. Deletions cut 3 bases from V and 2 bases from J, with 15 bases between. Germline V gene data show CDR1 as DFQATT and CDR2 as SNEGSKA (reference sequence). The CDR3 totals 15 residues. The CDR3 DNA sequence: TGCAGTGCTAGCCCCCTGTTTCTTGACACAGATACGCAGTATTTT. Its translation: CSASPLFLDTDTQYF.

The chain couples TRBV12-3 or TRBV12-4 to TRBJ1-3; D not certain. Deletions cut 7 bases from V and 4 bases from J, with 14 bases between. This CDR3 has 14 amino acids. CDR3: CASIPPPGGNTIYF. The CDR3 DNA reads as TGTGCCAGCATCCCTCCCCCCGGGGGAAACACCATATATTTT.

In its sample, this clonotype was seen a few times. V is TRBV18 and J is TRBJ1-5, with TRBD1 matching 8 bases. Losses at the gene ends were 4 bases for V and 7 bases for J; bases not matched to a gene: 9. The CDR3 has 15 residues. Germline-derived CDR1 and CDR2 are KGHSH and LQKENI. CDR3 coding DNA: TGTGCCAGCTCACTCGGACAGGGAACGGGACAGCCCCAGCATTTT. This translates into CASSLGQGTGQPQHF.